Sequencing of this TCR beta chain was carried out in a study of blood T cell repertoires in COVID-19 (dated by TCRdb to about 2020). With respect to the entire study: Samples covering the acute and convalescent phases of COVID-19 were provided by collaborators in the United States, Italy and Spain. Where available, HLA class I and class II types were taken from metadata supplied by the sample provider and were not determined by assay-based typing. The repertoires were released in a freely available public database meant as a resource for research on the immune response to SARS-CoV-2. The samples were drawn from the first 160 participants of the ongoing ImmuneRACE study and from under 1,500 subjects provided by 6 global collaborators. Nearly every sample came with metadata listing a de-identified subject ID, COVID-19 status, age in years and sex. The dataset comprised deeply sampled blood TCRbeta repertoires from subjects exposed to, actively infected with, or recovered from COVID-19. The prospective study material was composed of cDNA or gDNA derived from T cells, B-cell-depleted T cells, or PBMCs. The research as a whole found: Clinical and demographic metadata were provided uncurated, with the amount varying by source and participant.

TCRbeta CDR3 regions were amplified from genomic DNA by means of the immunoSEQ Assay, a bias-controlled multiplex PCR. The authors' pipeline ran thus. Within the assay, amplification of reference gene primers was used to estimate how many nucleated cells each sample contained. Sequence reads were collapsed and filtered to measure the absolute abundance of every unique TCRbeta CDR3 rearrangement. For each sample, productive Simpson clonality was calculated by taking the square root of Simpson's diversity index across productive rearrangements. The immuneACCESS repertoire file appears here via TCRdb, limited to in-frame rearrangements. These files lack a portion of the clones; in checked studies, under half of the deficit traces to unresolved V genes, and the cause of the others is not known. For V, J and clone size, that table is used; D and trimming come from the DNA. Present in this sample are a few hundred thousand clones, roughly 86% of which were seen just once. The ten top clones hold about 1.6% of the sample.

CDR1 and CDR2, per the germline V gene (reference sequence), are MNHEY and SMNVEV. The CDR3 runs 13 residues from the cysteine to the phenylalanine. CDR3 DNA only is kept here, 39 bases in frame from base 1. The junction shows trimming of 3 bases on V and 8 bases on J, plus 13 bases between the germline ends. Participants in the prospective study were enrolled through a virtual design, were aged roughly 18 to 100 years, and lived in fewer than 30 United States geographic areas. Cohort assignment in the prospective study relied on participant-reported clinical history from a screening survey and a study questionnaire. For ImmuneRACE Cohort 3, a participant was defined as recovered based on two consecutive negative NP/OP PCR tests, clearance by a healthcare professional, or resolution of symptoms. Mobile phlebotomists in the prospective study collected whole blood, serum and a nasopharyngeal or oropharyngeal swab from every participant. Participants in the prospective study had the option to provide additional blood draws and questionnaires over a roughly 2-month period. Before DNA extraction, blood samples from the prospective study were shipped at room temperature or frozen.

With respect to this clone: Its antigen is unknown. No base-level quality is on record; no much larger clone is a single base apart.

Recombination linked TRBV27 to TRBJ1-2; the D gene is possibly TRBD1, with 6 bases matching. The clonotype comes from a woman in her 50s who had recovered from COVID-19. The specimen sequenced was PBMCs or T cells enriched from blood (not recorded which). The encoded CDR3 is CASSFTGFGGYTF. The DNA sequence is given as TGTGCCAGCAGTTTCACAGGGTTTGGAGGCTACACCTTC.